Detailed here is one TCR beta chain. Its antigen is currently unknown. The same CDR3 arises from other DNA sequences in this sample as well. Primers included in the PCR were 60 Vbeta and 13 Jbeta primers. Libraries were prepared by immunoSEQ multiplex PCR; TCRdb keeps only in-frame clonotypes and omits some of them. In all, the sample yields 150,000 to 200,000 clones. These donors counted as nominally healthy when sampled, but unrecorded immune exposures were likely. This entry comes from a study of cytomegalovirus exposure and HLA in healthy donors. Study-level findings and limits: The study recorded 160 or so TCR beta chains that were cytomegalovirus-associated. Using the classifier, cytomegalovirus status was reportedly diagnosed with high specificity and sensitivity. Donor immune exposure was known only as CMV serostatus.

Trimming stripped 7 bases from V and 2 bases from J, with 9 bases between. Germline V gene data show CDR1 as SGHNT and CDR2 as YENEEA. The CDR3 has 12 amino acids. The chain joins TRBV11-3 to TRBJ2-7; D may be TRBD1 (6 bases). Sequenced input: PBMCs. This receptor was identified in a man aged 30-40 years in good health and CMV-seronegative. CDR3 in amino acids: CASTQGAYEQYF. The CDR3 DNA reads as TGTGCCAGCACACAGGGTGCCTACGAGCAGTACTTC.